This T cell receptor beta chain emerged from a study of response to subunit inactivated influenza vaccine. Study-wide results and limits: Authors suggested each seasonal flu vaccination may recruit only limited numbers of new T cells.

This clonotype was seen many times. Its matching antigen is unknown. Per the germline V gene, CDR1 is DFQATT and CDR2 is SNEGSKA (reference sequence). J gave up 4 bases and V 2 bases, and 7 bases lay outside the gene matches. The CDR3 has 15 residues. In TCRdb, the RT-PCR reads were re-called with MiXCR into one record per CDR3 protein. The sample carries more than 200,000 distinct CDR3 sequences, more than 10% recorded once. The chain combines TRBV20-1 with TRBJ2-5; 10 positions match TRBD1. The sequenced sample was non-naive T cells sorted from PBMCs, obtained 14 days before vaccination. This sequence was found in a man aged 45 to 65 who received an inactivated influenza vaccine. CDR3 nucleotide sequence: TGCAGTGCTAGATCGGGGACAGGGGATAGAGAGACCCAGTACTTC. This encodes CSARSGTGDRETQYF.